The clone carrying this T cell receptor (beta chain) turned up a few times. At the DNA level, this CDR3 is encoded by other sequences in the same sample as well. CDR3 size: 14 residues. Germline V gene sequence: CDR1 KGHSH, CDR2 LQKENI. V lost 2 bases and J 4 bases, leaving 11 bases between the germline ends. The data were obtained in a study of blood T cell repertoires in COVID-19. Study overall: The United States, Italy and Spain were the sources of the acute and convalescent COVID-19 samples. Sources were T cells, B-cell-depleted T cells, or PBMCs; the material itself was cDNA or gDNA.

Per the original data handling: Cell counts per sample came from amplifying reference gene primers. Using immunoSEQ multiplex PCR, the repertoire was profiled, and TCRdb retains in-frame clones only, with some absent. That table is the source of V, J and clone size, and D and trimming were worked out from the DNA. Of about 230,000 clones listed, approximately 82% were seen once; the top ten hold approximately 5.3%. The specimen sequenced was peripheral blood. V is TRBV18 and J is TRBJ2-5, with D tentatively TRBD2 (7 bases). This TCR derives from an elderly man with acute or convalescent COVID-19. The CDR3 is CASSPGGGRETQYF. As DNA, the CDR3 is TGTGCCAGCTCACCAGGCGGGGGCAGAGAGACCCAGTACTTC.